The table lists the clone carrying this TCR beta chain with many counts. Its cognate antigen is unknown. Template material for TCR beta VDJ and CDR3 profiling consisted of genomic DNA. TCRdb reprocessed the reads with MiXCR, giving one entry per CDR3 protein. This sample carries about 400,000 distinct CDR3 sequences, just under 70% of them seen once, and the ten largest clones take under 4.5%. The V gene end was trimmed by 5 bases and the J gene end by 0 bases; junction bases not matched to a gene: 7. There are 15 residues in the CDR3. Germline CDR1 SGHTA, CDR2 FQGNSA. This sample stems from a study of CD8+CD57+ T cells in acquired aplastic anemia. Study results and limitations: Significant differences in CD8+ Simpson's diversity were not observed between patients and controls.

The receptor was isolated from a human donor in good health, serving as a control. The source material was sorted CD4+, CD8+, or CD8+CD57+ T cells (not recorded which) from PBMCs. V usage is TRBV7-2 and J usage is TRBJ2-7; 7 positions match TRBD1. The DNA of the CDR3 is TGTGCCAGCAGCCGAACAGGGGAAGGCTCCTACGAGCAGTACTTC. Encoded protein: CASSRTGEGSYEQYF.